The 2 T cell receptor beta chains below all came from one sample that was sequenced in a study of blood T cell repertoires in COVID-19. TCRdb's table, derived via immunoSEQ multiplex PCR, lists solely in-frame clones and lacks some. This table has about 150,000 clones, approximately 81% appearing once. Sequenced material: PBMCs or T cells enriched from blood (not recorded which). The origin of the receptors is a woman between 50 and 59 years old who had recovered from COVID-19.

This clone has a single count. V usage is TRBV5-1 and J usage is TRBJ2-7; 7 nucleotides agree with TRBD2. Per the germline V gene, CDR1 is SGHRS and CDR2 is YFSETQ. The V gene end was trimmed by 4 bases and the J gene end by 2 bases; junction bases not matched to a gene: 9. This CDR3 is 15 amino acids long. The CDR3: CASSPRSGGAYEQYF. The CDR3 nucleotides are TGCGCCAGCAGCCCTAGATCGGGAGGCGCCTACGAGCAGTACTTC.

V and J are TRBV6-5 and TRBJ2-1, with 9 bases identical to TRBD1. The CDR3 has 16 residues. The germline CDR1 and CDR2 sequences are MNHEY and SVGAGI. V was clipped by 3 bases and J by 2 bases; unmatched bases: 5. CDR3 residues: CASSYYGTGPYNEQFF. In DNA, the CDR3 is TGTGCCAGCAGTTATTACGGGACAGGGCCCTACAATGAGCAGTTCTTC.